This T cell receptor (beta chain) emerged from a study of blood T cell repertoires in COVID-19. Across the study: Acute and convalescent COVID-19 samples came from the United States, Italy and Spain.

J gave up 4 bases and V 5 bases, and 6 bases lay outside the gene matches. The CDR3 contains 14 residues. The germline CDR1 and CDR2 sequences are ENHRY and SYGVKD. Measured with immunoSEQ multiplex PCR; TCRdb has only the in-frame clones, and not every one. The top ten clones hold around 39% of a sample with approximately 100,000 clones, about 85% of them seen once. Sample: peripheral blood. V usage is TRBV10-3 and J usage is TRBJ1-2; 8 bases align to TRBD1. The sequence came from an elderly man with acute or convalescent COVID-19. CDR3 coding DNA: TGTGCCATCAGTAACAGGGGGGAAGGCTATGGCTACACCTTC. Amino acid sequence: CAISNRGEGYGYTF.